Below are 6 T cell receptor beta chains sequenced from a single sample in a study of Graves' ophthalmopathy and Graves' hyperthyroidism. The TCR beta CDR3 regions underwent amplification from RNA transcripts. After a first-round RT-PCR with HTBI primers, a second-round multiplex PCR was run. MiXCR, applied by TCRdb to the multiplex PCR reads, yields one record per CDR3 protein. Counted here are more than 1,000,000 distinct CDR3 sequences, about 36% occurring once; the ten biggest clones make up 8.5% to 14%. Specimen: peripheral blood or thyroid tissue (not recorded which). The receptors were gathered from an adult man with Graves' hyperthyroidism.

The table lists this clonotype with many counts. The germline gene is not matched at one end of the junction; a read error may be the cause. The chain couples TRBV10-2 to TRBJ1-1; 10 bases map to TRBD1. This CDR3 contains 15 residues. Germline lookup yields CDR1 WSHSY and CDR2 SAAADI. The CDR3 region is CASGDPGQGNPEAFF. The DNA of the CDR3 is TGCGCCAGCGGGGACCCGGGACAGGGGAACCCTGAAGCTTTCTTT.

This clonotype has a handful of counts. The J gene is TRBJ2-5, the V gene TRBV6-2 or TRBV6-3; 8 nucleotides align to TRBD2. After removal of 8 bases from V and 0 bases from J, the junction contained 8 bases not matched to a gene. CDR3 length: 15 residues. From germline, CDR1 is MNHEY and CDR2 SVGEGT. CDR3 DNA sequence: TGTGCCAGCTCGACCGGGACTAGAGACCAAGAGACCCAGTACTTC. This gives the protein CASSTGTRDQETQYF.

This clonotype was seen more than once but under ten times. This chain's CDR3 is CASSRQAGETQYF. Here the CDR3 DNA reads TGTGCCAGCAGTAGACAAGCGGGAGAGACCCAGTACTTC. The chain joins TRBV28 to TRBJ2-5; weak D call: TRBD2 (6 bases). The CDR3 spans 13 residues. Germline assignment: CDR1 MDHEN and CDR2 SYDVKM. Between the trimmed V and J ends, which lost 5 bases and 4 bases, there was a span of 11 bases.

V and J are TRBV29-1 and TRBJ2-7; no definite D call. This CDR3 is 11 amino acids long. The V end was cut by 8 bases, the J end by 4 bases, with 12 bases between. Looked up from germline, CDR1 is SQVTM and CDR2 is ANQGSEA. The CDR3 nucleotides are TGCAGCCCAGCCCCGTGGTACGAGCAGTACTTC. This encodes CSPAPWYEQYF.

The chain carries TRBV10-3 and TRBJ1-6, with TRBD1 matching over 9 bases. V shed 6 bases, J shed 9 bases, and the junction held 3 bases outside the gene matches. This CDR3 is 13 amino acids long. Germline values: CDR1 ENHRY, CDR2 SYGVKD. The CDR3 loop is CAIRDRGGSPLHF. The CDR3 DNA reads as TGTGCCATCAGGGACAGGGGAGGTTCACCCCTCCACTTT.

This clonotype was observed many times. The J gene is TRBJ1-5, the V gene TRBV5-6; 8 bases fit TRBD1. This CDR3 comprises 16 residues. V gave up 0 bases and J gave up 5 bases; unmatched junction bases: 7. Germline CDR1 reads SGHDT; CDR2 reads YYEEEE. The CDR3 protein is CASSLAGQGYHQPQHF. The CDR3 DNA sequence: TGTGCCAGCAGCTTGGCCGGACAGGGATATCATCAGCCCCAGCATTTT.